These 18 T cell receptor beta chains were sequenced from one sample in a study of blood T cell repertoires in COVID-19. The table came from immunoSEQ multiplex PCR; TCRdb's copy has only in-frame clones and leaves some out. The sample has under 250,000 clones, 83% seen once. The sample was peripheral blood. The receptors were sampled from a middle-aged woman with active or convalescent COVID-19.

The V gene is TRBV6-1, the J gene TRBJ1-5, with 7 bases aligning to TRBD1. Germline CDR1 is MNHNS and CDR2 is SASEGT. This CDR3 region has 16 residues. V dropped 4 bases and J dropped 0; count of bases not matched to a gene: 6. CDR3 residues: CASSGLQGTSNQPQHF. The CDR3 DNA reads TGTGCCAGCAGTGGGTTACAGGGGACTAGCAATCAGCCCCAGCATTTT.

This clone was observed a few times. The chain is built from TRBV3-1 (or the pseudogene TRBV3-2) and TRBJ1-2, with D possibly matching TRBD1 (5 bases). Trimming left V 3 bases short and J 2 bases short, with 13 bases between. This CDR3 comprises 15 residues. In germline, CDR1 is LGHDT, CDR2 YNNKEL (reference sequence). The CDR3 coding sequence is TGTGCCAGCAGCCAGGGGGACTGGAGAAACTATGGCTACACCTTC. This translates into CASSQGDWRNYGYTF.

The chain combines TRBV9 with TRBJ1-2; 7 positions agree with TRBD1. Trimming took 4 bases from V and 3 from J; bases not matched to a gene: 9. The CDR3 consists of 15 residues. Germline V gene data show CDR1 as SGDLS and CDR2 as YYNGEE. CDR3 DNA sequence: TGTGCCAGCAGCCCTAGTGGCAGGGGGGACTATGGCTACACCTTC. Its protein is CASSPSGRGDYGYTF.

V usage is TRBV7-9 and J usage is TRBJ1-4; D perhaps matches TRBD1 (5 bases). V lost 2 bases and J 5 bases, leaving 9 bases between the germline ends. The CDR3 sequence is 14 residues long. From germline, CDR1 is SEHNR and CDR2 FQNEAQ (reference sequence). The CDR3 is CASSLWGVNEKLFF. The CDR3 DNA sequence: TGTGCCAGCAGCTTATGGGGGGTAAATGAAAAACTGTTTTTT. The whole variable domain, remainder taken from reference TRBV7-9 and TRBJ1-4, is DTGVSQNPRHKITKRGQNVTFRCDPISEHNRLYWYRQTLGQGPEFLTYFQNEAQLEKSRLLSDRFSAERPKGSFSTLEIQRTEQGDSAMYLCASSLWGVNEKLFFGSGTQLSVL.

This rearrangement joins TRBV18 to TRBJ1-3; D remains unclear. Trimming took 6 bases from V and 3 from J, leaving 12 bases between them. CDR1 is KGHSH, CDR2 LQKENI, per germline. The CDR3 loop spans 14 amino acids. CDR3 sequence: CASSQLEDGNTIYF. CDR3 bases: TGTGCCAGCTCCCAGCTCGAGGATGGAAACACCATATATTTT.

This chain links TRBV7-2 with TRBJ2-5; 7 bases agree with TRBD2. V lost 2 bases and J lost 4; bases outside the gene matches: 4. Germline V gene lookup returns CDR1 SGHTA and CDR2 FQGNSA. This CDR3 is 14 amino acids long. Written as DNA, the CDR3 is TGTGCCAGCAGCTTATGGGCTAGCGGAGAGACCCAGTACTTC. This encodes CASSLWASGETQYF.

The chain couples TRBV25-1 to TRBJ2-1; D gene unclear. The ends were cut back, 4 bases at V and 5 bases at J, with 3 bases in the middle. Germline CDR1 reads MGHDK; CDR2 reads SYGVNS. CDR3 length: 11 residues. Here the CDR3 DNA reads TGTGCCAGCAGTGGGCACAATGAGCAGTTCTTC. Translated, it gives CASSGHNEQFF.

The chain links TRBV20-1 to TRBJ2-5, with TRBD2 as a possible D gene (6 bases). Trimming cost V 6 bases and J 5 bases, with 10 bases left between them. The CDR3 covers 11 residues. Looked up from germline, CDR1 is DFQATT and CDR2 is SNEGSKA (reference sequence). The CDR3 region is CSARLDETQYF. CDR3 sequence (DNA): TGCAGTGCCCGACTAGATGAGACCCAGTACTTC.

This sequence joins TRBV6-4 and TRBJ1-1; perhaps TRBD1 as D (6 bases). V lost 6 bases, J lost 4 bases, and 18 bases lay in between. The CDR3 is 15 amino acids. Germline CDR1 MRHNA, CDR2 SNTAGT. The CDR3: CASSENGLGATEAFF. In nucleotides, the CDR3 is TGTGCCAGCAGCGAAAACGGCCTGGGGGCCACTGAAGCTTTCTTT.

The CDR3 loop reads CASSTGLTTYGYTF. CDR3 nucleotides: TGTGCCAGCAGTACGGGACTGACTACCTATGGCTACACCTTC. The genes are TRBV28 and TRBJ1-2; weak D call: TRBD1 (5 bases). The CDR3 has 14 amino acids. The germline V and J ends were trimmed by 5 bases and 4 bases, with 14 bases remaining between them. The germline CDR1 and CDR2 sequences are MDHEN and SYDVKM.

This sequence joins TRBV4-2 and TRBJ2-2; 8 positions agree with TRBD2. With V trimmed by 3 bases and J by 3 bases, 9 bases remained unmatched. CDR1 LGHNA and CDR2 YNFKEQ come from the germline V gene. The CDR3 covers 17 residues. The CDR3 DNA reads TGTGCCAGCAGCCAGGCTTGGCGGGAGGTTGACACCGGGGAGCTGTTTTTT. Its translation is CASSQAWREVDTGELFF.

This clone turned up a few times. V and J are TRBV15 and TRBJ1-1, with D hard to call. This CDR3 is built from 15 residues. The germline V gene encodes CDR1 LNHNV and CDR2 YYDKDF (reference sequence). The V and J ends lost 0 bases and 1 base respectively, with 9 bases between them. The CDR3 reads CATSRDLPRNTEAFF. The CDR3 DNA reads as TGTGCCACCAGCAGAGATCTTCCTCGGAACACTGAAGCTTTCTTT.

This clone was found a few times. This chain links TRBV7-2 with TRBJ2-5; 7 bases agree with TRBD2. Trimming at V came to 4 bases and at J to 7 bases, leaving 12 bases not matched to a gene. The CDR3 spans 15 residues. CDR1 SGHTA and CDR2 FQGNSA come from the germline V gene. The DNA for the CDR3 is TGTGCCAGCAGCTACCTGTGGAGCGGGGAATCGACCCAGTACTTC. This sequence encodes CASSYLWSGESTQYF.

This clone was seen a few times. V is TRBV2 and J is TRBJ2-5; TRBD2 might be the D (5 bases). This CDR3 contains 14 residues. In germline, CDR1 is SNHLY, CDR2 FYNNEI. V dropped 5 bases and J dropped 4 bases, with 14 bases sitting between them. CDR3 in amino acids: CASSTGAGGETQYF. CDR3 bases: TGTGCCAGCAGTACCGGCGCGGGTGGAGAGACCCAGTACTTC.

This clone occurred once. CDR3 sequence reads: CASSHREQTEAFF. The DNA for the CDR3 is TGTGCCAGCAGCCATAGGGAGCAGACTGAAGCTTTCTTT. This sequence joins TRBV3-1 (or the pseudogene TRBV3-2) and TRBJ1-1, with D unclear. The V gene lost 3 bases and the J gene lost 5 bases, with 10 bases spanning the gap. Germline V gene sequence: CDR1 LGHDT, CDR2 YNNKEL (reference sequence). The CDR3 has 13 residues.

V and J are TRBV9 and TRBJ2-7, with 10 bases fitting TRBD1. Germline V gene data show CDR1 as SGDLS and CDR2 as YYNGEE. There are 15 residues in the CDR3. The trim removed 6 bases at V and 4 bases at J, leaving 10 bases unmatched. In nucleotides, the CDR3 is TGTGCCAGCAATCCCCAGGGACAGGGGAGGTACGAGCAGTACTTC. Its translation: CASNPQGQGRYEQYF.

The rearrangement uses TRBV24-1 and TRBJ2-5; 8 bases are a match to TRBD1. Germline V gives CDR1 KGHDR, CDR2 SFDVKD. The CDR3 runs to 15 residues. V was pared by 2 bases and J by 3 bases, with 4 bases of the junction left unmatched. CDR3 in DNA: TGTGCCACCAGTGATTCCGCGGACAGGGAAGAGACCCAGTACTTC. Its protein product is CATSDSADREETQYF.

The chain joins TRBV7-6 to TRBJ1-6; D is uncertain. The V end lost 4 bases, the J end lost 2 bases, and 9 bases lay between the germline ends. The germline V gene has CDR1 SGHVS and CDR2 FNYEAQ. The CDR3 is 15 residues long. This CDR3 reads CASSSSVPYNSPLHF. CDR3 sequence (DNA): TGTGCCAGCAGCTCCAGTGTACCCTATAATTCACCCCTCCACTTT.